Reported below is one T cell receptor (beta chain). This sample is drawn from a study of blood T cell repertoires in COVID-19. Ages ranged from about 18 to 89 years, with residence in 20 to 30 US areas. The V and J ends lost 4 bases and 10 bases respectively, with 17 bases between them. CDR3 length: 14 residues. The germline CDR1 and CDR2 sequences are GTSNPN and SVGIG (reference sequence). Original processing methods: Quantification of nucleated cells was approximated via reference gene primer amplification. Repertoires were generated with immunoSEQ multiplex PCR, while TCRdb's copy carries only in-frame clones and drops some. The D gene and trimming were derived from the DNA, and the V and J assignments and clone size from that table. This sample carries about 430,000 clones, roughly 90% of them seen once, and the ten largest clones take 1.4%.

The chain joins TRBV30 to TRBJ1-6; weak D call: TRBD1 (5 bases). The source material was PBMCs or T cells enriched from blood (not recorded which). This sequence originates from a woman aged 18-30 years who had been exposed to COVID-19. Written as DNA, the CDR3 is TGTGCCTGGAACGGGGACTTTTATTACTCACCCCTCCACTTT. Translating gives CAWNGDFYYSPLHF. The full variable domain, with the rest looked up from reference TRBV30 and TRBJ1-6, is SQTIHQWPATLVQPVGSPLSLECTVEGTSNPNLYWYRQAAGRGLQLLFYSVGIGQISSEVPQNLSASRPQDRQFILSSKKLLLSDSGFYLCAWNGDFYYSPLHFGNGTRLTVT.